This TCR beta chain comes out of a study of blood T cell repertoires in COVID-19. Study-wide background: Samples came from the United States, Italy and Spain, spanning acute and convalescent COVID-19. PBMCs, B-cell-depleted T cells, or T cells provided the cDNA or gDNA that made up the material.

From germline, CDR1 is SGHNT and CDR2 YYREEE (reference sequence). This CDR3 is built from 16 residues. V lost 4 bases and J lost 5; bases outside the gene matches: 9. In the study's own analysis: Reference gene primer amplification gave estimated nucleated cell counts. Sequencing used immunoSEQ multiplex PCR; TCRdb keeps in-frame clones, though not all of them. That table is the source of V, J and clone size, and D and trimming were worked out from the DNA. Seen here are approximately 300,000 clones, roughly 84% observed once, and the top ten hold 1%. V usage is TRBV5-4 and J usage is TRBJ2-1; 10 bases map to TRBD2. Sequencing was done on a sample of peripheral blood. This TCR was recovered from a man between 50 and 59 years old with active or convalescent COVID-19. CDR3 coding DNA: TGTGCCAGCAGCCCGCCGGGACTAGCGTATAACAATGAGCAGTTCTTC. Protein product: CASSPPGLAYNNEQFF.